These 5 T cell receptor beta chains were all obtained from the same sample, sequenced in a study of cytomegalovirus exposure and HLA in healthy donors. TCRdb's table, derived via immunoSEQ multiplex PCR, lists solely in-frame clones and lacks some. This sample carries 100,000 to 150,000 clones, approximately 95% of them seen once, and the ten largest clones take 1.7%. The sample was PBMCs. Receptors were obtained from a man aged 18 to 35 in good health and CMV-seronegative.

The chain has TRBV7-3 and TRBJ1-1; D is uncertain. The CDR3 sequence is 11 residues long. The V gene's germline CDR1 is SGHTA and CDR2 FQGTGA. V gave up 3 bases and J gave up 8 bases, with 7 bases separating them. The DNA for the CDR3 is TGTGCCAGCAGCTTCCTATCGGAAGCTTTCTTT. Protein: CASSFLSEAFF.

This chain joins TRBV5-6 and TRBJ2-7; unclear D gene. This CDR3 is built from 15 residues. CDR1 is SGHDT and CDR2 is YYEEEE in the germline V gene. The germline V and J ends were trimmed by 0 bases and 0 bases, with 10 bases remaining between them. In nucleotides, the CDR3 is TGTGCCAGCAGCTTGGCCTACGGTAGCTCCTACGAGCAGTACTTC. As protein: CASSLAYGSSYEQYF.

About this clone: A read error may produce the germline difference seen at one junction end. V gene TRBV29-1 combines with J gene TRBJ1-2; 10 bases map to TRBD1. This CDR3 spans 15 amino acids. CDR1 is SQVTM, CDR2 ANQGSEA, per germline. The CDR3 here is CSVKDRGRFSNGYTF. The DNA for the CDR3 is TGCAGCGTTAAAGACAGGGGGCGGTTCTCGAATGGCTACACCTTC.

This clone was picked up one time. The chain links TRBV11-1 to TRBJ2-7; TRBD2 is a possible D gene (7 bases). V was trimmed by 3 bases and J by 12 bases, leaving 18 bases between them. The CDR3 sequence is 13 residues long. Germline CDR1 and CDR2: SGHAT and FQDESV (reference sequence). As DNA, the CDR3 is TGTGCCAGCAGCTTGCGGGGGCGCGGAGGGTTGTACTTC. It yields the protein CASSLRGRGGLYF.

This chain links TRBV6-6 with TRBJ1-1, with TRBD1 identical over 11 bases. CDR3 length: 15 residues. The germline V gene has CDR1 MNHNY and CDR2 SVGAGI (reference sequence). V lost 0 bases, J lost 10 bases, and 7 bases stayed unmatched. CDR3 amino acids: CASSYSGTGGEVAFF. CDR3 bases: TGTGCCAGCAGTTACTCCGGGACAGGGGGTGAGGTAGCTTTCTTT.